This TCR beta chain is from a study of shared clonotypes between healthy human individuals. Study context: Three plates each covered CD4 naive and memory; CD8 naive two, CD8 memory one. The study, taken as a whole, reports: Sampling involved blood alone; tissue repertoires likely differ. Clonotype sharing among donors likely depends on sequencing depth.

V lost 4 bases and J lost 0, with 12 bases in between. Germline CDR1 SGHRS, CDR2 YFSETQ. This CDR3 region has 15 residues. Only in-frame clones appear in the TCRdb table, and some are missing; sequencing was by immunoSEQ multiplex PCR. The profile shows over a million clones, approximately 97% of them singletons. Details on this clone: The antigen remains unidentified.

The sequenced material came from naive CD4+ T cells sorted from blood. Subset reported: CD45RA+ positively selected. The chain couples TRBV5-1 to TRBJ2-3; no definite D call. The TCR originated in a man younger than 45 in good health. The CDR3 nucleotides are TGCGCCAGCAGCCGCTTAATCGGAAGCACAGATACGCAGTATTTT. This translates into CASSRLIGSTDTQYF.